The following is a T cell receptor (beta chain) sequence with its context. The antigen is unknown. The sample originates from a study of T cell responses to AZD1222 COVID-19 vaccine. Profiling relied on immunoSEQ multiplex PCR, and the TCRdb table lists in-frame clones only, not all of them. In the table there are fewer than 95,000 clones, 85% to 90% of which are singletons. Findings of the study overall: With two AZD1222 doses given, Spike-specific TCR breadth and depth both rose.

Material: peripheral blood, obtained on day 0 of AZD1222 vaccination. The source is an adult in good health.

This CDR3 is CASSLESGLLGNEQFF. In DNA form, the CDR3 reads TGCGCCAGCAGCTTGGAATCAGGACTCCTTGGCAATGAGCAGTTCTTC. This chain connects TRBV5-1 to TRBJ2-1, with D tentatively TRBD2 (5 bases). The CDR3 consists of 16 residues. Per germline, CDR1 SGHRS and CDR2 YFSETQ. The V gene lost 0 bases and the J gene lost 6 bases, with 16 bases spanning the gap.